This TCR beta chain was identified in a study of cytomegalovirus exposure and HLA in healthy donors (dated by TCRdb to the late 2010s). Regarding the study in general: According to an earlier analysis of around 600 of the donors, about 190 million T cells yielded 90 million to 130 million unique TCR beta sequences and 276 Gb of sequence data. An early release that covered about 600 HLA-typed donors contained 250 to 350 gigabases of sequencing data and tens of millions of unique TCR sequences. Of the roughly 420 genotyped donors, 80% to 90% were placed in the genetic ancestry cluster associated with self-reported Caucasian donors. The study was designed to test whether signatures of past pathogen exposure could be identified by cataloging public T cell receptors. The study profiled the T cell repertoires of around 700 subjects by immunosequencing and related them to cytomegalovirus serostatus. A separate validation cohort of 100 to 150 different subjects was used in addition to the roughly 700-subject first cohort. To predict cytomegalovirus infection status, the study brought together high-throughput TCR immunosequencing, statistical association of individual TCRs with disease status, and machine learning. A later analysis re-examined previously published TCR beta repertoires from more than 550 donors and added high-resolution HLA genotyping to investigate patterns of TCR occurrence. In the later analysis, no new phenotypic data were used to find candidate immune exposures; instead, reliance was placed on TCR beta sequences and their occurrence across donors. An earlier analysis of some 600 of the donors applied high-throughput TCR beta sequencing to assess whether each TCR beta V gene segment acted as functional or pseudogenic. Donor age, sex, ethnicity and CMV serostatus were collected together with the repertoire data. A later genetic analysis used genome-wide SNP genotypes for about 55% of the 666 donors, treating that subset as a discovery cohort. Every repertoire in the discovery cohort had been generated on one and the same sequencing platform. Class I and class II HLA loci were covered by the typing at four-digit resolution. The number of typed donors differed by locus: roughly 620-630 for A, B, C, DRB1 and DQB1; approximately 520 for DQA1; 606 for DPA1; and roughly 470 for DPB1. Because of strong linkage in the cohort, 5 or 6 DR-DQ haplotypes were treated as single units for association and clustering. Among 398 genotyped donors of the cohort, an average of approximately 250,000 unique TCR beta nucleotide sequences were sequenced per donor, 15% to 20% of them non-productive.

Regarding this clone: The antigen this receptor binds is unknown. Base qualities are not provided; no much larger clone lies one nucleotide away.

For this chain, trimming is 1 base at the V end and 7 bases at the J end, and the number of junction bases without a gene match is 12. The germline V gene sets CDR1 to SGHTA and CDR2 to FQGNSA. Inclusive of the bounding cysteine and phenylalanine, the CDR3 is 16 residues long. Kept here is only the CDR3 DNA, which spans 48 bases and is read in frame from base 1. The protocol used for the library was the immunoSEQ multiplex PCR assay. The multiplex PCR relied on a mix of 60 forward primers for TCR Vbeta segments and 13 reverse primers for TCR Jbeta segments. Amplification of the CDR3 region of rearranged TCR beta genes was performed with a multiplex PCR assay on genomic DNA. The amplified TCR beta libraries were sequenced on the Illumina HiSeq System as 87-base-pair reads. On the authors' methods: Across the 500 to 850 repertoires, a later analysis counted 78 million or so unique TCR beta chains, around 11 million of which were shared by at least two donors. A nearest-neighbor algorithm error-corrected the raw reads and collapsed the reads into unique sequences, merging closely related sequences to remove PCR and sequencing errors. To assign V, D and J gene segments, CDR3 sequences were aligned to IMGT reference sequences. For a sequence to be retained, a match of at least six nucleotides to both a V gene segment and a J gene segment was required. A rearrangement was called productive if the CDR3 had no stop codons and remained in frame with V and J, and every other rearrangement was called non-productive. CDR3 was defined by IMGT convention, running from the second conserved V-encoded cysteine to the conserved J-encoded phenylalanine. The earlier analysis of 587 of the donors excluded any sequence lacking an unambiguous match to a single V gene segment. An earlier analysis of almost 600 of the donors classified V segments as functional when productive rearrangements were above 56.7% and as segregating when the standard deviation between donors was above 5%. To diagnose cytomegalovirus status from the catalog of TCR beta chain sequences, a statistical classification framework was built. In a later analysis, TCR nucleotide sequences were compared against IMGT/GENE-DB human TR gene sequences so that V and J genes could be assigned. In a later analysis, CDR3 sequences and most-parsimonious VDJ recombination scenarios were assigned using the TCRdist pipeline. A later analysis defined each TCR beta chain by its CDR3 amino acid sequence plus V-gene family, and excluded reads lacking a unique V-gene family. To address suspected cross-contamination and a sequencing artifact, a later analysis removed under 600 highly shared, low-generation-probability nucleotide sequences. For each public chain, a later analysis derived a clonal expansion index from normalized ranks of inferred template counts within each repertoire. In a later analysis, generation probabilities were computed with a VDJ recombination model fitted to out-of-frame rearrangements, and the resulting probabilities were checked against IGoR. Hypergeometric tests were used in a later analysis to score TCR-TCR, TCR-HLA and TCR-CMV co-occurrence, with a repertoire-size bias correction applied to the TCR pairs. False discovery rates were estimated in a later analysis by permuting HLA or CMV assignments 20 times. A later analysis grouped co-occurring TCRs with DBSCAN, adding TCRdist sequence similarity when clustering within HLA-allele-positive subsets. Co-occurrence clustering excluded repertoires with fewer than 30,000 or more than 120,000 public chains, plus five with anomalous nucleotide sharing. TCRdb took this table from immuneACCESS and kept in-frame rearrangements with V and J called. Such tables lack part of the clones; where checked against another copy, unresolved V genes explain under half of the gap, and the rest is unexplained. V, J and clone size reflect that table, while D and trimming were determined from the DNA. Recorded for this sample are approximately 140,000 clones; around 76% of them occurred a single time. Around 3.7% of the sample comes from the top ten.

Broader findings and caveats from the paper: According to a later genetic analysis, donors in an Asian-associated ancestry cluster had fewer N-insertions in productive TCRs than the approximately 710-donor mean. An earlier analysis of 587 of the donors showed that most TCR beta V segments appeared in productive rearrangements either about 87% or about 30% of the time, which broadly matched IMGT annotations. A further reported finding was that TCR beta sequences accurately predicted the HLA-A and HLA-B alleles for most subjects in the first cohort. For the cohort, immune exposure information was limited to CMV serostatus. Three of the identified cytomegalovirus-associated TCR beta chains were confirmed in vitro to be specific for cytomegalovirus antigens. Linkage disequilibrium might explain the correlated functional status among segregating V segments, but an unknown experimental factor could not be ruled out. The study gave a list of 150 to 200 TCR beta chains associated with cytomegalovirus. Because the 87-base-pair reads could not distinguish some IMGT-functional V segments, including TRBV6-2 and TRBV6-3, those segments were excluded. Because HLA typing was unavailable for some donors at each locus, only the typed subset was used in association tests. Roughly 15 rarely observed V segments, including chromosome 9 orphons, were excluded from the earlier analysis of a few hundred of the donors because counts were too low. Compared with equally common non-associated chains, HLA-associated TCR beta chains in a later analysis were more clonally expanded and had lower generation probabilities. A group of highly shared sequence variants was considered likely to be a technical artifact of the sequencing pipeline. Assigning TCR associations to individual alleles was difficult when HLA alleles, especially DR and DQ, strongly co-occurred. A later genetic analysis associated a missense DCLRE1C variant with V-gene and J-gene trimming of TCR beta chains, and an independent cohort replicated the association. In a later analysis, the rate of TCR association differed among HLA loci, with DRB1 alleles having the most associated TCRs and HLA-C alleles having the fewest. The classifier was reported to diagnose cytomegalovirus status with high specificity and sensitivity in both the original cohort and the validation cohort. In a later analysis, several top co-occurrence clusters were reported to appear linked to parvovirus B19, influenza, CMV and Epstein-Barr virus. According to a later analysis, most CMV-associated TCR beta chains appeared to be HLA-restricted, and the HLA associations seemed to be driven largely by CMV exposure. Roughly uniform sequencing depth across donors was assumed in presence/absence analyses, although this assumption may not hold. This cohort had only TCR beta chains sequenced, and the lack of alpha or paired-chain data limited which features could be detected. In a later analysis, around 17,000 TCR beta sequences were associated with specific HLA alleles at a false discovery rate of 0.05. Most TCR sequences were observed very rarely across donors, whereas some public TCRs were present in many individuals. The authors suggested that the approach could potentially be extended to other disease states and immunological phenotypes.

The cohort was made up of approximately 670 healthy bone marrow donors. Cohort members were all nominally healthy when sampled, although unrecorded immune exposures were likely present. The donor tested CMV seronegative, placing the donor among the roughly 340 seronegative members of the cohort. Every donor gave a peripheral blood sample, and the peripheral blood mononuclear cells from that sample were used for TCR beta sequencing. Genomic DNA extraction from the blood cell samples was performed with the Qiagen DNeasy Blood Extraction Kit. Sequencing used PBMCs. The TCR was taken from a man aged 18 to 35 in good health and CMV-seronegative. Rearrangement joined TRBV7-2 to TRBJ2-7, and 8 junctional nucleotides match TRBD2. The DNA is TGTGCCAGCAGCTTAGAGGCGGGAGGCCCGGGTTGGGAGCAGTACTTC. Translated, this is CASSLEAGGPGWEQYF.